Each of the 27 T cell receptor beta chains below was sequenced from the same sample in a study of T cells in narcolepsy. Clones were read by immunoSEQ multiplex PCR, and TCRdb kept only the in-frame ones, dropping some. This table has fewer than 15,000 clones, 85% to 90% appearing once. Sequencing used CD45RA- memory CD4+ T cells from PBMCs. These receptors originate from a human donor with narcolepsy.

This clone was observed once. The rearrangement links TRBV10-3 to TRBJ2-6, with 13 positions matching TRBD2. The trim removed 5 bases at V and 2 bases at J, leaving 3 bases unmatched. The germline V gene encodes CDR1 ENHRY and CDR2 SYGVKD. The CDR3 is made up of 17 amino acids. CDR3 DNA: TGTGCCATCAGTAGGACTAGCGGGAGTCCTGGGGCCAACGTCCTGACTTTC. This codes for CAISRTSGSPGANVLTF.

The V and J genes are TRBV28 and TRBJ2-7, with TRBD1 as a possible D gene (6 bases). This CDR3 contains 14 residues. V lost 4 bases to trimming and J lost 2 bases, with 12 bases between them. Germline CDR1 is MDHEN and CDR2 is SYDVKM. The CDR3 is CASSSIPGAYEQYF. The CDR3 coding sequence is TGTGCCAGCAGTTCCATACCAGGGGCCTACGAGCAGTACTTC. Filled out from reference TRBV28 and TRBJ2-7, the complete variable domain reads DVKVTQSSRYLVKRTGEKVFLECVQDMDHENMFWYRQDPGLGLRLIYFSYDVKMKEKGDIPEGYSVSREKKERFSLILESASTNQTSMYLCASSSIPGAYEQYFGPGTRLTVT.

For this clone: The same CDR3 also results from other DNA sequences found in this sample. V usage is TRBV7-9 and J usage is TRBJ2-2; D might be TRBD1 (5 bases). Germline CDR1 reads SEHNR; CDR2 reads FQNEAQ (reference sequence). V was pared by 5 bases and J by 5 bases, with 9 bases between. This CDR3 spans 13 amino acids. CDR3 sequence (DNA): TGTGCCAGCAGCGCTCAGGGTACCGGGGAGCTGTTTTTT. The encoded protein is CASSAQGTGELFF.

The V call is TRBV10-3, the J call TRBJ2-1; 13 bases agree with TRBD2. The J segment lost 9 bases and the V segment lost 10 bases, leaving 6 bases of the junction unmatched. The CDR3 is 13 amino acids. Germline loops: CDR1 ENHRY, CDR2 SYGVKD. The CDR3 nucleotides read TGTGCCACCGGACTAGCGGGAGCACGTGAGCAGTTCTTC. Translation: CATGLAGAREQFF.

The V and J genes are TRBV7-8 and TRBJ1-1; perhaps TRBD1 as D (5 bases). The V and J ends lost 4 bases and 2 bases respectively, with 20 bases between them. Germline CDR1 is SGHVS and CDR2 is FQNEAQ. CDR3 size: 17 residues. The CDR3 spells CASSSLRQGGLNTEAFF. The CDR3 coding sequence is TGTGCCAGCAGCTCCCTAAGGCAGGGCGGATTAAACACTGAAGCTTTCTTT.

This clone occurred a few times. CDR3 amino acids: CASRIRDRGTVGNTIYF. In DNA form, the CDR3 reads TGTGCCAGTAGAATTCGCGACAGGGGAACGGTTGGAAACACCATATATTTT. The chain links TRBV19 to TRBJ1-3; 8 nucleotides agree with TRBD1. Germline CDR1 is LNHDA and CDR2 is SQIVND (reference sequence). V dropped 6 bases and J dropped 3; count of bases not matched to a gene: 13. The CDR3 sequence is 17 residues long.

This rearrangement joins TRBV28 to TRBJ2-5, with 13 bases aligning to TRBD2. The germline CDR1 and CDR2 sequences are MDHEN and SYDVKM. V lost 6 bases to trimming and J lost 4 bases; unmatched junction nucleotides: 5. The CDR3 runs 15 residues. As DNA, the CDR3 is TGTGCCAGCAGGGGGACTAGCGGGACGAGAGAGACCCAGTACTTC. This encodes CASRGTSGTRETQYF.

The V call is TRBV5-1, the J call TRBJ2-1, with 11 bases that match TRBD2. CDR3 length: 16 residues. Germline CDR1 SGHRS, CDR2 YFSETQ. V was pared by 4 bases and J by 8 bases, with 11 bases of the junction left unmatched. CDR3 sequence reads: CASSRLLAGGKDEQFF. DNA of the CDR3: TGCGCCAGCAGCCGCCTCTTAGCGGGGGGGAAGGATGAGCAGTTCTTC.

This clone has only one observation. This chain's CDR3 is CASSGTSNTEAFF. For the CDR3, the DNA is TGTGCCAGCAGCGGGACATCGAACACTGAAGCTTTCTTT. The chain is built from TRBV2 and TRBJ1-1; a weak D match, TRBD1 (6 bases). Between the trimmed V and J ends, which lost 6 bases and 1 base, there was a span of 9 bases. The germline V gene has CDR1 SNHLY and CDR2 FYNNEI. The CDR3 loop spans 13 amino acids.

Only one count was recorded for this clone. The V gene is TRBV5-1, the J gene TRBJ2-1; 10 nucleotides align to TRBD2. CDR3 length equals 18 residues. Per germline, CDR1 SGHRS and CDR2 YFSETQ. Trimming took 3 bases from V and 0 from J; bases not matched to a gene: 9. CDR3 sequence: CASSSGLAEGSSYNEQFF. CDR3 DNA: TGCGCCAGCAGCTCCGGACTAGCGGAAGGCAGCTCCTACAATGAGCAGTTCTTC.

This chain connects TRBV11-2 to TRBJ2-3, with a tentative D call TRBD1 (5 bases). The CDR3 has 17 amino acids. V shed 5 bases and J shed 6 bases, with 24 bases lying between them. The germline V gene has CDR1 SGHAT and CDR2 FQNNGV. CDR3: CASSPRGQNAIPDTQYF. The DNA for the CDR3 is TGTGCCAGCAGCCCTAGAGGACAAAACGCCATCCCCGATACGCAGTATTTT. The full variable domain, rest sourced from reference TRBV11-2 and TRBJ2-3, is EAGVAQSPRYKIIEKRQSVAFWCNPISGHATLYWYQQILGQGPKLLIQFQNNGVVDDSQLPKDRFSAERLKGVDSTLKIQPAKLEDSAVYLCASSPRGQNAIPDTQYFGPGTRLTVL.

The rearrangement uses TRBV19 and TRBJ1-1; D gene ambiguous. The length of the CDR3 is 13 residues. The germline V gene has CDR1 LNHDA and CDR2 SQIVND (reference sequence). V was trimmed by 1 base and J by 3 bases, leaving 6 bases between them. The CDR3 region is CASSIGRDTEAFF. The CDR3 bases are TGTGCCAGTAGTATAGGCCGGGACACTGAAGCTTTCTTT.

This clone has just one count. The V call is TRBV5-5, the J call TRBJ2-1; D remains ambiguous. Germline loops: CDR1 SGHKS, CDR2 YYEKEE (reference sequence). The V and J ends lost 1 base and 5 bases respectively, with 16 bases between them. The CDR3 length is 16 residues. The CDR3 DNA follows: TGTGCCAGCAGCTTGTGGTTGTCGGAGCCTAACAATGAGCAGTTCTTC. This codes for CASSLWLSEPNNEQFF.

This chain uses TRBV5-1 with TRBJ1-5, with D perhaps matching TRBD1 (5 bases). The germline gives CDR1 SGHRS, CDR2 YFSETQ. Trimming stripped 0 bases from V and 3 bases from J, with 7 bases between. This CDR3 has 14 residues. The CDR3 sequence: CASSLEGNNQPQHF. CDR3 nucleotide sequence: TGCGCCAGCAGCTTGGAGGGGAACAATCAGCCCCAGCATTTT.

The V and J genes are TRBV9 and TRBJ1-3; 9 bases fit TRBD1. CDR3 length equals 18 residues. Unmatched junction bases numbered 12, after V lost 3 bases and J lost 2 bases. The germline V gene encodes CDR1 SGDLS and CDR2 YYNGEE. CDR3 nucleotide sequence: TGTGCCAGCAGCGCGGGACAGGGAGGGAGGGCCGCTGGAAACACCATATATTTT. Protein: CASSAGQGGRAAGNTIYF.

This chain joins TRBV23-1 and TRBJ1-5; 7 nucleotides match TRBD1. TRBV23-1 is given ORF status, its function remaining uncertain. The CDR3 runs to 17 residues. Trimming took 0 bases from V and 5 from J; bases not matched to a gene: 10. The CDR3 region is CASSQSDRVKRDQPQHF. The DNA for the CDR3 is TGCGCCAGCAGTCAATCCGACAGGGTGAAGAGGGATCAGCCCCAGCATTTT.

The CDR3 DNA is TGTGCCAGCAGCCCCGATTTGAGTCCAAATCAGCCCCAGCATTTT. As protein: CASSPDLSPNQPQHF. V usage is TRBV9 and J usage is TRBJ1-5; D remains ambiguous. The germline V gene has CDR1 SGDLS and CDR2 YYNGEE. CDR3 size: 15 residues. V lost 4 bases and J 4 bases, leaving 15 bases between the germline ends.

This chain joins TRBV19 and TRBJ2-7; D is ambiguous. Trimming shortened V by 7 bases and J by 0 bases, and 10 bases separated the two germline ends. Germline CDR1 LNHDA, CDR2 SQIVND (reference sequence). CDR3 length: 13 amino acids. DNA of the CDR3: TGTGCCAGTAAATCCACGAGCTCCTACGAGCAGTACTTC. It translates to CASKSTSSYEQYF.

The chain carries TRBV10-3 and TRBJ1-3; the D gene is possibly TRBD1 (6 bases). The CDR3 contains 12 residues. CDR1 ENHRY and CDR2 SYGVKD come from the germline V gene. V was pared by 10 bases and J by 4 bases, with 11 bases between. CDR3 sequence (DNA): TGTGCCACCCGGACAGAGGGAAACACCATATATTTT. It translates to CATRTEGNTIYF.

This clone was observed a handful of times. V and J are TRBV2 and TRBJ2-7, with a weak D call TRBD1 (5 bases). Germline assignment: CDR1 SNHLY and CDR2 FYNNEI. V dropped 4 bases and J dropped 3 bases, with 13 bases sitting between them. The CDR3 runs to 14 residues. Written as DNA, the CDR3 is TGTGCCAGCAGTGCCCAGGGTACAATCTACGAGCAGTACTTC. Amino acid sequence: CASSAQGTIYEQYF.

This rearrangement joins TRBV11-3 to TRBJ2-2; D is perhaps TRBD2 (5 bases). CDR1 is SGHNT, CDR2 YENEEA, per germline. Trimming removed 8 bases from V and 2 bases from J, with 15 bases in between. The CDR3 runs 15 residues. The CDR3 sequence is CASSLRAVNTGELFF. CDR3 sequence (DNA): TGTGCCAGCTCGCTAAGAGCGGTCAACACCGGGGAGCTGTTTTTT.

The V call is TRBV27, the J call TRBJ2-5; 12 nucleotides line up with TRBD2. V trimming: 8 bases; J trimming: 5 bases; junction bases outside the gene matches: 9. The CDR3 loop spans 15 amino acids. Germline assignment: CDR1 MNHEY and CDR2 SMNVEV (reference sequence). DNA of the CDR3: TGTGCCAGCGCGCCTCTCACTAGCGGGAGGGAGACCCAGTACTTC. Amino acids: CASAPLTSGRETQYF.

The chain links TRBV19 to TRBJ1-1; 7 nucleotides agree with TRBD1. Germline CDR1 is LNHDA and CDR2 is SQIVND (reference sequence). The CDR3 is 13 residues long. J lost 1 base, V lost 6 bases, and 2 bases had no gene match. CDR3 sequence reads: CASRQGPNTEAFF. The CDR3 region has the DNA TGTGCCAGTAGACAGGGGCCGAACACTGAAGCTTTCTTT.

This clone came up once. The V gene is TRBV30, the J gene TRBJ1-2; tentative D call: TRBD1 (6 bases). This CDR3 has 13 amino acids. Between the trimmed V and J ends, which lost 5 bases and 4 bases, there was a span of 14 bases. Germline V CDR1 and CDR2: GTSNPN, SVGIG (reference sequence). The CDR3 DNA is TGTGCCTGGGTTCCGGACAGCGGCTATGGCTACACCTTC. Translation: CAWVPDSGYGYTF. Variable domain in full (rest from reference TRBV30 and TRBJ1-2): SQTIHQWPATLVQPVGSPLSLECTVEGTSNPNLYWYRQAAGRGLQLLFYSVGIGQISSEVPQNLSASRPQDRQFILSSKKLLLSDSGFYLCAWVPDSGYGYTFGSGTRLTVV.

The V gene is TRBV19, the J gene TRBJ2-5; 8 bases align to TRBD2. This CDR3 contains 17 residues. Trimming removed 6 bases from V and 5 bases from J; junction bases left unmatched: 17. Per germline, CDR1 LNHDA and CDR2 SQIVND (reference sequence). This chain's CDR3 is CASSSAIKAGDAETQYF. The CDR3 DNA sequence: TGTGCCAGTAGCAGTGCCATCAAAGCGGGAGATGCGGAGACCCAGTACTTC.

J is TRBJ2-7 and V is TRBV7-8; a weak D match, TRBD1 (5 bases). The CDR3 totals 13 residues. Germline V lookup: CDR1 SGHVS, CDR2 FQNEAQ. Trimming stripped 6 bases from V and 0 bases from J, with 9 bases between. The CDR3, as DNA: TGTGCCAGCAGGCAGGGAAGCTCCTACGAGCAGTACTTC. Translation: CASRQGSSYEQYF.

The CDR3 nucleotides read TGTGCCAGCTCCCGTGGGACAGATAATGAGCAGTTCTTC. Protein sequence: CASSRGTDNEQFF. The chain recombines TRBV6-6 with TRBJ2-1, with 7 bases lining up with TRBD1. CDR3 size: 13 residues. After removal of 8 bases from V and 7 bases from J, the junction contained 8 bases not matched to a gene. Germline V gene lookup returns CDR1 MNHNY and CDR2 SVGAGI (reference sequence).